One T cell receptor (beta chain) is described in this entry. Its antigen is currently unknown. This sample stems from a study of CD8+ T cells in alopecia areata. Findings of the study overall: Clonality exceeded that of normal scalp in lesional scalp, most notably in alopecia totalis/universalis. Administration of tofacitinib significantly diminished scalp clonality and expanded CD8+ clones within the top 100. Persistence during tofacitinib was seen for many expanded lesional clones in scalp and blood.

Following extraction, RNA underwent reverse transcription to cDNA, which served as the sequencing template. The assay was immunoSEQ multiplex PCR, and TCRdb's table has in-frame clones only and misses some. The table records 93,000 or so clones, 86% of them present only once. Treatment noted: oral pan-JAK inhibitor, 5-10 mg twice daily. The germline V and J ends were trimmed by 11 bases and 1 base, with 5 bases remaining between them. The CDR3 is 10 residues long. The germline gives CDR1 SEHNR, CDR2 FQNEAQ (reference sequence). Sequencing used CD8+ T cells sorted from blood, obtained at approximately week 34, from a patient treated with tofacitinib. The chain is built from TRBV7-9 and TRBJ1-1; D is unclear. The clonotype was recovered from a human donor with alopecia areata. CDR3 in DNA: TGTGCCGGAGAGAACACTGAAGCTTTCTTT. It translates to CAGENTEAFF.